Sequencing of this T cell receptor beta chain was carried out in a study of type 1 and type 2 diabetes patients listed by TCRdb under 2016. Background on the whole study: The cohort comprised 9 or 10 type 1 diabetes patients, a few type 2 diabetes patients and about 6 nondiabetic controls recruited in China. Throughout the study, CD4 or CD8 MicroBeads on MACS columns were used to positively select CD4+ and CD8+ T cells from PBMCs. Altogether, roughly 19 million paired-end reads were produced across the whole study. The study used high-throughput sequencing to profile TCRbeta repertoires and compare individuals with type 1 diabetes, type 2 diabetes and no diabetes. Type 2 diabetes patients were used as a disease comparison group for the type 1 diabetes patients. Similar V gene usage was observed when roughly 20-cycle and 25-cycle amplification were compared, suggesting similar primer efficiencies and random PCR bias. Paired-end sequencing of TCRbeta libraries was performed on Illumina HiSeq 2000 or MiSeq instruments. What the authors observed across the whole study: V and J gene usage patterns of type 2 diabetes and control samples were highly correlated, averaging around 0.97 between samples. Type 2 diabetes patients had few highly-expanded CD4+ clones (median one), and those clones made up a median roughly 3.7% of reads. Only a limited number of T2D and control samples were sequenced, so some T1D-only HECs might also appear in more T2D or control samples. In both CD4+ and CD8+ T cells, type 2 diabetes repertoires were highly diverse and significantly more diverse than type 1 diabetes repertoires. Age and gender were not matched between study groups, possibly biasing interpretation.

The CDR3 goes from the cysteine to the phenylalanine over 14 residues. Left in the record is the CDR3 DNA by itself, 42 bases read in frame from the first base. CDR1 and CDR2 were assigned from the germline V gene as MDHEN and SYDVKM. The germline ends are 12 bases apart after V is trimmed by 5 bases and J by 4 bases. Standard classification criteria for type 1 or type 2 diabetes were met by all diabetic patients, and glucose and C-peptide were assessed by WHO-recommended methods. Donors were excluded if they had other autoimmune diseases or infections within the previous four weeks. From each participant, approximately 10 milliliters of peripheral blood were collected. LymphoPrep density separation was used to isolate PBMCs. Sequencing relied on an Illumina MiSeq. Genomic DNA from sorted T cell subsets was used as template for TCRbeta CDR3 amplification. The TCRbeta CDR3 region was amplified by multiplex PCR with 30 forward and 13 reverse primers. AMPure XP beads were used to purify the PCR products, after which a second roughly 25-cycle PCR added indices and adaptors. Libraries were gel-purified using the QIAquick Gel Extraction Kit before sequencing. Under the source paper's analysis protocol: FLASH was used to merge paired-end reads, and IgBLAST was used to align the merged reads to IMGT V, D and J germline references. Reads with below 70% alignment identity to germline references were discarded, leaving about 12 million reads study-wide. Following IMGT definitions, CDR3 boundaries, reading frame and productivity were assigned. A highly-expanded clone was defined as any clone making up 1% or more of reads, and normalized Shannon entropy served as the measure of diversity. Unpaired two-tailed t-tests were used to test for differences in Shannon entropy between groups. Clones were called with MiXCR by TCRdb after fastp trimmed the public reads at Q25, and only in-frame beta chains were retained. Every entry covers one CDR3 protein and lists the most common genes and DNA from its rows. None of the V and J calls come from the authors' own analysis; TCRdb made them. The sample has 250,000 or so distinct CDR3 sequences on record, approximately 45% of them singletons. The top ten clonotypes cover about an eighth of the sample.

Of note for this clonotype: Its antigen is still unknown. It has no much larger one-base neighbor in the sample; base qualities were not kept.

This TCR derives from a young man with type 2 diabetes. The sample was peripheral blood mononuclear cells (PBMCs). The V and J genes are TRBV28 and TRBJ2-1; TRBD1 is perhaps the D gene, given 5 matching bases. The CDR3 protein sequence reads: CASSPWTQYNEQFF. The DNA is as follows: TGTGCCAGCAGTCCCTGGACACAATACAATGAGCAGTTCTTC.